This T cell receptor beta chain was identified during a study of blood T cell repertoires in COVID-19. For the study at large: The origin of the acute and convalescent COVID-19 samples was the United States, Italy and Spain. Nucleic acid was either cDNA or gDNA, and it came from T cells, B-cell-depleted T cells, or PBMCs.

In the authors' methods: Reference gene primers were amplified, and this amplification served to estimate nucleated cell counts. The method was immunoSEQ multiplex PCR; TCRdb's version includes in-frame clones alone and lacks a portion of them. V, J and clone size are those of that table, while D and trimming were read from the DNA. The sample records more than 10,000 clones, about 88% being singletons. With V trimmed by 3 bases and J by 4 bases, 8 bases remained unmatched. The germline CDR1 and CDR2 sequences are SEHNR and FQNEAQ (reference sequence). The CDR3 is 17 amino acids. Only one count was recorded for this clone.

This receptor was taken from a human donor in a cohort sampled during active COVID-19. The rearrangement joins TRBV7-9 to TRBJ2-1; 11 nucleotides align to TRBD2. The sequencing input was peripheral blood. CDR3 sequence: CASSFSETSGVYNEQFF. DNA of the CDR3: TGTGCCAGCAGCTTCTCAGAGACTAGCGGGGTGTACAATGAGCAGTTCTTC.